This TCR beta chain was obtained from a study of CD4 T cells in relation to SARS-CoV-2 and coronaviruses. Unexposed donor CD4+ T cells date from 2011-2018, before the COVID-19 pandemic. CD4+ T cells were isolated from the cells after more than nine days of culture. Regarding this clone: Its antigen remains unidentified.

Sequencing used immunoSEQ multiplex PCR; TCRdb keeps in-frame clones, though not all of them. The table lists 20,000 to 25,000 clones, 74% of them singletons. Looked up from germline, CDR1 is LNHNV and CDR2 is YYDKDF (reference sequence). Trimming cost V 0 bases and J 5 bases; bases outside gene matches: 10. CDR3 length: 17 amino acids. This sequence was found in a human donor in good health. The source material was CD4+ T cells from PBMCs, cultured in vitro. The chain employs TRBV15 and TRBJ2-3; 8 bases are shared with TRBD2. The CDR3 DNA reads TGTGCCACCAGCAGAGATGGAGGGACTAGAGGGATAGATACGCAGTATTTT. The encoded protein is CATSRDGGTRGIDTQYF.